The 27 T cell receptor beta chains in this list originate from one sample, sequenced in a study of T cells after yellow fever vaccination. Via MiXCR, TCRdb re-called the 5' RACE reads, giving one row per CDR3 protein. Here the sample spans some 340,000 distinct CDR3 sequences, 9.5% to 12% being singletons. The input for sequencing was CD4+ T cells sorted from PBMCs, taken 45 days after the yellow fever booster vaccination. The receptors here all came from a man younger than 30 who received the YFV17D yellow fever vaccine.

The chain recombines TRBV19 with TRBJ2-1; D unclear. CDR3 size: 12 residues. In germline, CDR1 is LNHDA, CDR2 SQIVND (reference sequence). V gave up 10 bases and J gave up 5 bases, with 12 bases separating them. The CDR3 sequence is CATSPTDNEQFF. The CDR3 DNA is TGTGCCACCTCCCCTACTGACAATGAGCAGTTCTTC.

V and J are TRBV11-2 and TRBJ2-2, with 12 bases matching TRBD2. The V gene's germline CDR1 is SGHAT and CDR2 FQNNGV. After removal of 3 bases from V and 6 bases from J, the junction contained 8 bases not matched to a gene. The CDR3 is 17 amino acids. The CDR3 is CASSLGPSGGVAGELFF. The CDR3 DNA sequence: TGTGCCAGCAGCTTGGGGCCTAGCGGGGGGGTCGCCGGGGAGCTGTTTTTT.

This clonotype showed up just a few times. The V call is TRBV7-3, the J call TRBJ2-5, with D uncertain. V dropped 1 base and J dropped 2 bases, with 11 bases sitting between them. This CDR3 spans 15 amino acids. Germline CDR1 reads SGHTA; CDR2 reads FQGTGA. The CDR3 nucleotides read TGTGCCAGCAGCTTAATTGGTGACGGGCAAGAGACCCAGTACTTC. Translated, it gives CASSLIGDGQETQYF.

This clonotype showed up many times. CDR3 DNA sequence: TGTGCCAGTAGTATTCGGGAGACCCAGTACTTC. Its translation is CASSIRETQYF. The chain links TRBV19 to TRBJ2-5; D not certain. CDR1 is LNHDA, CDR2 SQIVND, per germline (reference sequence). Trimming cost V 3 bases and J 5 bases, with 4 bases left between them. The CDR3 contains 11 residues.

The chain combines TRBV6-1 with TRBJ1-2; D is perhaps TRBD1 (5 bases). CDR1 is MNHNS, CDR2 SASEGT, per germline. Trimming took 5 bases from V and 8 from J, leaving 12 bases between them. The CDR3 totals 12 residues. CDR3 protein: CASSRSQGGYTF. CDR3 bases: TGTGCCAGCAGTCGAAGTCAGGGAGGCTACACCTTC.

The chain links TRBV20-1 to TRBJ1-4; D may be TRBD1 (5 bases). Trimming removed 5 bases at V and 3 bases at J, with 13 bases between. This CDR3 spans 14 amino acids. Germline assignment: CDR1 DFQATT and CDR2 SNEGSKA (reference sequence). The CDR3, as DNA: TGCAGTGCTCGGGGGGGTGCGCCTAATGAAAAACTGTTTTTT. It specifies CSARGGAPNEKLFF.

This clonotype has more than one count but fewer than ten. The chain has TRBV5-1 and TRBJ2-5, with 13 bases lining up with TRBD2. The CDR3 is 15 amino acids. Looked up from germline, CDR1 is SGHRS and CDR2 is YFSETQ. V lost 4 bases and J lost 4; bases outside the gene matches: 4. The CDR3 bases are TGCGCCAGCAGCACTAGCGGGGGGGCTAGAGAGACCCAGTACTTC. Translation gives CASSTSGGARETQYF.

This clonotype was recorded many times. The V and J genes are TRBV20-1 and TRBJ2-2, with 10 bases fitting TRBD1. Trimming at V came to 6 bases and at J to 2 bases, leaving 3 bases not matched to a gene. The CDR3 covers 14 residues. Germline CDR1 and CDR2: DFQATT and SNEGSKA (reference sequence). CDR3 residues: CSARDRGNTGELFF. Written as DNA, the CDR3 is TGCAGTGCCCGGGACAGGGGCAACACCGGGGAGCTGTTTTTT.

Only a few counts were recorded for this clonotype. This chain uses TRBV18 with TRBJ2-5; D is undetermined. V lost 6 bases and J lost 3, with 14 bases in between. The germline V gene has CDR1 KGHSH and CDR2 LQKENI. The CDR3 is made up of 14 amino acids. DNA for the CDR3: TGTGCCAGCTCCGCGGCAGGCTTGGAAGAGACCCAGTACTTC. Translated, it gives CASSAAGLEETQYF. Combining the CDR3 with reference TRBV18 and TRBJ2-5 gives the whole variable domain NAGVMQNPRHLVRRRGQEARLRCSPMKGHSHVYWYRQLPEEGLKFMVYLQKENIIDESGMPKERFSAEFPKEGPSILRIQQVVRGDSAAYFCASSAAGLEETQYFGPGTRLLVL.

This clonotype was detected many times. The chain uses TRBV19 and TRBJ2-7, with D perhaps being TRBD1 or TRBD2 (6 bases each). Between the trimmed V and J ends, which lost 7 bases and 0 bases, there was a span of 13 bases. This CDR3 comprises 14 residues. Germline lookup yields CDR1 LNHDA and CDR2 SQIVND (reference sequence). The CDR3 DNA follows: TGTGCCAGTAAGGGGGGCAGGCCCTCCTACGAGCAGTACTTC. It encodes CASKGGRPSYEQYF.

This clonotype has just a few counts. The V call is TRBV7-2, the J call TRBJ2-7; D is ambiguous. Trimming removed 5 bases at V and 2 bases at J, with 10 bases between. Germline values: CDR1 SGHTA, CDR2 FQGNSA. This CDR3 is built from 13 residues. The CDR3 region is CASSPWRAYEQYF. CDR3 nucleotide sequence: TGTGCCAGCAGCCCCTGGCGTGCCTACGAGCAGTACTTC.

There are many counts of this clonotype. J is TRBJ2-5 and V is TRBV15, with D possibly TRBD1 on 6 matching bases. This CDR3 spans 14 amino acids. Germline V CDR1 and CDR2: LNHNV, YYDKDF (reference sequence). V was pared by 0 bases and J by 3 bases, with 8 bases between. The CDR3 region is CATSREDRKETQYF. The CDR3 bases are TGTGCCACCAGCAGAGAGGACAGAAAAGAGACCCAGTACTTC.

The genes are TRBV6-1 and TRBJ2-6; tentatively, D is TRBD2 (5 bases). Germline V lookup: CDR1 MNHNS, CDR2 SASEGT. The ends were cut back, 2 bases at V and 1 base at J, with 6 bases in the middle. CDR3 size: 15 residues. CDR3: CASSEPGSGANVLTF. CDR3 nucleotide sequence: TGTGCCAGCAGTGAACCGGGGTCTGGGGCCAACGTCCTGACTTTC.

CDR3 region: CASSGPGGGRETQYF. The CDR3 region has the DNA TGTGCCAGCAGTGGCCCAGGAGGGGGCCGAGAGACCCAGTACTTC. The chain is built from TRBV28 and TRBJ2-5, with D tentatively TRBD1 (7 bases). Trimming shortened V by 5 bases and J by 4 bases, and 17 bases separated the two germline ends. The CDR3 length is 15 residues. Germline CDR1 is MDHEN and CDR2 is SYDVKM.

This chain joins TRBV6-5 and TRBJ1-2, with D possibly matching TRBD1 (5 bases). The V and J ends lost 7 bases and 8 bases respectively, with 23 bases between them. Germline V gives CDR1 MNHEY, CDR2 SVGAGI. The CDR3 consists of 15 residues. CDR3 in amino acids: CASTGQALGRGGYTF. CDR3 coding DNA: TGTGCCAGCACGGGGCAGGCGCTGGGTCGAGGAGGCTACACCTTC.

The rearrangement uses TRBV12-3 or TRBV12-4 and TRBJ2-6, with D perhaps matching TRBD1 (5 bases). The CDR3 loop spans 15 amino acids. Trimming stripped 6 bases from V and 2 bases from J, with 11 bases between. For the CDR3, the DNA is TGTGCCAGCAGCGTCGACAGCACTGGGGCCAACGTCCTGACTTTC. The encoded protein is CASSVDSTGANVLTF.

The chain employs TRBV20-1 and TRBJ1-6; perhaps TRBD1 as D (5 bases). The CDR3 covers 17 residues. The V and J ends lost 2 bases and 8 bases respectively, with 22 bases between them. Germline-derived CDR1 and CDR2 are DFQATT and SNEGSKA (reference sequence). CDR3 residues: CSARYHPGPSEHSPLHF. CDR3 in DNA: TGCAGTGCTAGATACCACCCAGGGCCCTCCGAACATTCACCCCTCCACTTT.

This clonotype was counted a few times. This sequence joins TRBV7-2 and TRBJ1-1, with D unresolved. Germline V gene data show CDR1 as SGHTA and CDR2 as FQGNSA. This CDR3 comprises 11 residues. V was pared by 6 bases and J by 8 bases, with 10 bases between. CDR3 sequence: CASSPSVEAFF. The CDR3 DNA sequence: TGTGCCAGCAGTCCCTCAGTCGAAGCTTTCTTT.

V is TRBV6-5 and J is TRBJ1-1, with TRBD1 as a possible D gene (5 bases). V shed 6 bases and J shed 1 base, with 18 bases lying between them. CDR1 is MNHEY, CDR2 SVGAGI, per germline. The CDR3 is 16 residues long. The chain's CDR3 is CASSPDRTPKNTEAFF. Written as DNA, the CDR3 is TGTGCCAGCAGCCCAGACCGGACACCGAAGAACACTGAAGCTTTCTTT.

Many counts were recorded for this clonotype. The V call is TRBV6-2 or TRBV6-3, the J call TRBJ2-1; D is possibly TRBD1 (5 bases). The CDR3 extends over 13 amino acids. V gave up 2 bases and J gave up 5 bases, with 7 bases separating them. Germline CDR1 is MNHEY and CDR2 is SVGEGT. The CDR3 DNA follows: TGTGCCAGCAGTTACGGGGCTCACAATGAGCAGTTCTTC. Amino acids: CASSYGAHNEQFF.

This clonotype was seen at least ten times. This sequence joins TRBV11-2 and TRBJ2-2; 7 nucleotides agree with TRBD2. Germline V gene sequence: CDR1 SGHAT, CDR2 FQNNGV. The CDR3 consists of 15 residues. With V trimmed by 8 bases and J by 4 bases, 10 bases remained unmatched. The CDR3 nucleotides are TGTGCCAGCGAGAAAAGCGGGGCTCGCACCGGGGAGCTGTTTTTT. Amino acid sequence: CASEKSGARTGELFF. Based on the CDR3 plus reference TRBV11-2 and TRBJ2-2, the full variable domain is EAGVAQSPRYKIIEKRQSVAFWCNPISGHATLYWYQQILGQGPKLLIQFQNNGVVDDSQLPKDRFSAERLKGVDSTLKIQPAKLEDSAVYLCASEKSGARTGELFFGEGSRLTVL.

This clonotype came up a few times. J is TRBJ2-7 and V is TRBV20-1, with D uncertain. The CDR3 runs 14 residues. V was trimmed by 2 bases and J by 6 bases, leaving 17 bases between them. Per germline, CDR1 DFQATT and CDR2 SNEGSKA (reference sequence). Here the CDR3 DNA reads TGCAGTGCTAGATCCCACCCAGGCCAACTCGAGCAGTACGTC. Translating it yields CSARSHPGQLEQYV.

The J gene is TRBJ1-5, the V gene TRBV9; unclear D gene. Germline values: CDR1 SGDLS, CDR2 YYNGEE. The CDR3 runs to 14 residues. Deletions cut 4 bases from V and 0 bases from J, with 8 bases between. The CDR3 DNA sequence: TGTGCCAGCAGCTTCGGGTATAGCAATCAGCCCCAGCATTTT. This encodes CASSFGYSNQPQHF.

This clonotype was recorded at least ten times. This chain links TRBV5-1 with TRBJ1-1; D is possibly TRBD1 (6 bases). Trimming left V 4 bases short and J 0 bases short, with 13 bases between. Germline CDR1 is SGHRS and CDR2 is YFSETQ. This CDR3 contains 15 residues. CDR3 nucleotide sequence: TGCGCCAGCAGCCCGGGGGCCATTATGAACACTGAAGCTTTCTTT. It codes for CASSPGAIMNTEAFF.

This chain joins TRBV12-5 and TRBJ1-6, with D maybe TRBD1 (5 bases). The CDR3 runs 17 residues. Germline-derived CDR1 and CDR2 are LGHNT and FRNRAP. The CDR3 sequence is CERSGAGDSSYNSPLHF. The DNA of the CDR3 is TGTGAACGCTCCGGGGCAGGCGATAGCTCCTATAATTCACCCCTCCACTTT.

Many counts were recorded for this clonotype. The chain is built from TRBV7-9 and TRBJ1-1, with D uncertain. V was pared by 4 bases and J by 4 bases, with 10 bases between. There are 13 residues in the CDR3. Germline loops: CDR1 SEHNR, CDR2 FQNEAQ (reference sequence). In DNA, the CDR3 is TGTGCCAGCAGCTATAAGGACGTCACTGAAGCTTTCTTT. Protein product: CASSYKDVTEAFF.

The chain links TRBV6-2 or TRBV6-3 to TRBJ2-3; tentatively, D is TRBD2 (5 bases). The CDR3 totals 14 residues. The germline V gene encodes CDR1 MNHEY and CDR2 SVGEGT. Trimming took off 4 bases at V and 4 bases at J, with 12 bases between the two ends. CDR3: CASSSLLASDTQYF. The CDR3 region has the DNA TGTGCCAGCAGTTCCCTCCTAGCTTCAGATACGCAGTATTTT.